This T cell receptor (beta chain) was documented in a study of identical twins. This clonotype was counted between two and nine times. V lost 4 bases to trimming and J lost 0 bases; unmatched junction nucleotides: 14. CDR3 length: 18 residues. Germline V gene sequence: CDR1 KGHDR, CDR2 SFDVKD. TCRdb reprocessed the 5' RACE reads via MiXCR and lists one record per CDR3 protein. The sample lists a few hundred thousand distinct CDR3 sequences; roughly 9% were seen once. V gene TRBV24-1 combines with J gene TRBJ2-7; 7 positions agree with TRBD2. This receptor was taken from a woman in her 50s in good health. The sequencing input was naive T cells sorted from blood. CDR3 DNA sequence: TGTGCCACCAGTGACTCTGGGGTTAGCGGGTTGCACTCCTACGAGCAGTACGTC. Protein product: CATSDSGVSGLHSYEQYV.